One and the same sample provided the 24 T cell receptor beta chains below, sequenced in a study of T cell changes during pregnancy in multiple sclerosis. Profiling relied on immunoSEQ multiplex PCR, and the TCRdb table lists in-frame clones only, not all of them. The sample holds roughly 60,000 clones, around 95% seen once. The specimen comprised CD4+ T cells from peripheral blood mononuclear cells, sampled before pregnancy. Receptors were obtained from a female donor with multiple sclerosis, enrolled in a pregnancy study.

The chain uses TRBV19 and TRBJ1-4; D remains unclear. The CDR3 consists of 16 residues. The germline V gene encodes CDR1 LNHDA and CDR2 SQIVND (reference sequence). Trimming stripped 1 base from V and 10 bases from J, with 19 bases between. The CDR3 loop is CASSIVVPASGGKLFF. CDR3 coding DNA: TGTGCCAGTAGTATAGTGGTGCCCGCCTCGGGTGGAAAACTGTTTTTT.

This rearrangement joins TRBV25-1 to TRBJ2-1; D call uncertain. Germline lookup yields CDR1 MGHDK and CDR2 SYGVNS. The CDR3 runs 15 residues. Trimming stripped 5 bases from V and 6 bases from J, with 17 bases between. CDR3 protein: CASSLPAALSNEQFF. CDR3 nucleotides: TGTGCCAGCAGTCTCCCGGCGGCCCTGAGCAATGAGCAGTTCTTC.

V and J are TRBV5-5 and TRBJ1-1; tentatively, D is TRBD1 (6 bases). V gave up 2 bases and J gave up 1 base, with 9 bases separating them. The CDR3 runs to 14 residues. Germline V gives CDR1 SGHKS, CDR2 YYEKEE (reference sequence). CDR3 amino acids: CASSFGTRNTEAFF. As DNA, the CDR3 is TGTGCCAGCAGCTTCGGGACACGGAACACTGAAGCTTTCTTT.

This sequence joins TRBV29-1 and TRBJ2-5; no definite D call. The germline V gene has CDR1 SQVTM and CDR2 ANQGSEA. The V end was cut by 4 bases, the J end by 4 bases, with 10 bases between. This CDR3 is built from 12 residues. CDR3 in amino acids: CSVVSRRETQYF. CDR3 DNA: TGCAGCGTTGTCTCCAGAAGAGAGACCCAGTACTTC.

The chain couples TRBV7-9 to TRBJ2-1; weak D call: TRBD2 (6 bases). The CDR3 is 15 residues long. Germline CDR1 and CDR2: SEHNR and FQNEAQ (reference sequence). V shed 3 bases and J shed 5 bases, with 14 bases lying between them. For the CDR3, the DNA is TGTGCCAGCAGCTTCCGCCGGGACTTAGACAATGAGCAGTTCTTC. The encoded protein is CASSFRRDLDNEQFF.

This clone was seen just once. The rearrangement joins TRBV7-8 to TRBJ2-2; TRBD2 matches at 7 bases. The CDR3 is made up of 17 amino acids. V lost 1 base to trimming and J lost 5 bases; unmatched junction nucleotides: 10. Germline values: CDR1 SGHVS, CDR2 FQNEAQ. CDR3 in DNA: TGTGCCAGCAGCTTAGGTCTTTCCAGCGGGAAAACCGGGGAGCTGTTTTTT. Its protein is CASSLGLSSGKTGELFF.

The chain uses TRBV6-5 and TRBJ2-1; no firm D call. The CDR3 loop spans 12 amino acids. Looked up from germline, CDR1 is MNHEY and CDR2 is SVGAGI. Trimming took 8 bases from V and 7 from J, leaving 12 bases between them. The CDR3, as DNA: TGTGCCAGCCTTTCGGTACGTAATGAGCAGTTCTTC. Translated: CASLSVRNEQFF.

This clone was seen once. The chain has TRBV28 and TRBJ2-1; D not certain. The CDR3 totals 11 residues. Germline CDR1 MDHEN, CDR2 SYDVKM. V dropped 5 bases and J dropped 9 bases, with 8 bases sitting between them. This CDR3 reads CASSRSGEQFF. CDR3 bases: TGTGCCAGCAGTAGGTCAGGTGAGCAGTTCTTC.

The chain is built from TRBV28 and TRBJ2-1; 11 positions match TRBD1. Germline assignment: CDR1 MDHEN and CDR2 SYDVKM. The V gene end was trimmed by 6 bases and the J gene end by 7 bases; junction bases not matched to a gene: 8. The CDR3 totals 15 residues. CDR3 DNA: TGTGCCAGCAGAACTGGGACAGGGGGGAAGAATGAGCAGTTCTTC. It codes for CASRTGTGGKNEQFF. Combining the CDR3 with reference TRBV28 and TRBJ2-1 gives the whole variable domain DVKVTQSSRYLVKRTGEKVFLECVQDMDHENMFWYRQDPGLGLRLIYFSYDVKMKEKGDIPEGYSVSREKKERFSLILESASTNQTSMYLCASRTGTGGKNEQFFGPGTRLTVL.

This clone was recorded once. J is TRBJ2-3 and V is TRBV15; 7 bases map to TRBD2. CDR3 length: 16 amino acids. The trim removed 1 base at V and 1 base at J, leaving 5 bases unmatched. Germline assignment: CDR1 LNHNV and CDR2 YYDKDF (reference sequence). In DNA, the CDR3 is TGTGCCACCAGCAGAGGTCGCGGGAGCGGCACAGATACGCAGTATTTT. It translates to CATSRGRGSGTDTQYF.

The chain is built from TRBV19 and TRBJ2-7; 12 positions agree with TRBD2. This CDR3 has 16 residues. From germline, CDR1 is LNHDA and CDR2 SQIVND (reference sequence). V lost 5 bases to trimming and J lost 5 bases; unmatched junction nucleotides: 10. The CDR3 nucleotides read TGTGCCAGTAGTGCCTTGACTAGCGGGAGATCCCACGAGCAGTACTTC. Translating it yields CASSALTSGRSHEQYF. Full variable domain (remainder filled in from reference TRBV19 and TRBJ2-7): DGGITQSPKYLFRKEGQNVTLSCEQNLNHDAMYWYRQDPGQGLRLIYYSQIVNDFQKGDIAEGYSVSREKKESFPLTVTSAQKNPTAFYLCASSALTSGRSHEQYFGPGTRLTVT.

The chain's CDR3 is CASSSNRHLTYEQYF. The CDR3 bases are TGTGCCAGCAGTTCCAATCGACACCTGACCTACGAGCAGTACTTC. The chain recombines TRBV28 with TRBJ2-7; D is ambiguous. Germline lookup yields CDR1 MDHEN and CDR2 SYDVKM. The CDR3 extends over 15 amino acids. V lost 4 bases to trimming and J lost 2 bases, with 15 bases between them.

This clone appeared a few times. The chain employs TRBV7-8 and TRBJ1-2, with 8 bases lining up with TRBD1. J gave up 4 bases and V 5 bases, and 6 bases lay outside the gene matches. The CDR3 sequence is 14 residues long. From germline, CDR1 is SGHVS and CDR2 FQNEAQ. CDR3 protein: CASSDGQGGYGYTF. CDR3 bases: TGTGCCAGCAGCGATGGACAGGGTGGCTATGGCTACACCTTC.

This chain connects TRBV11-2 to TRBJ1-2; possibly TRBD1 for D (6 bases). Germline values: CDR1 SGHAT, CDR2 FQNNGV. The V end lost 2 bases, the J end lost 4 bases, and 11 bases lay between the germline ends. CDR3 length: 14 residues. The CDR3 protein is CASSLSTGIYGYTF. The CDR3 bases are TGTGCCAGCAGCTTATCGACAGGAATCTATGGCTACACCTTC.

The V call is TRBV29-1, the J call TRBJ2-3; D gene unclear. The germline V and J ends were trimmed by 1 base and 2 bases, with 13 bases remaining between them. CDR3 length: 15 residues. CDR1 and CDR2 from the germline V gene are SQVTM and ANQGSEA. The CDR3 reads CSVEASGVLTDTQYF. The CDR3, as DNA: TGCAGCGTTGAAGCTTCTGGAGTTCTCACAGATACGCAGTATTTT.

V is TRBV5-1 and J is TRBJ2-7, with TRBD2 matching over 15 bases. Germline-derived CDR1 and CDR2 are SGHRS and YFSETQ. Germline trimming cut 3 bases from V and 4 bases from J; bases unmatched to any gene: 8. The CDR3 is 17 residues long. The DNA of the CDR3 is TGCGCCAGCAGCTATGCCGGGACTAGCGGGAGGAGGTACGAGCAGTACTTC. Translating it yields CASSYAGTSGRRYEQYF. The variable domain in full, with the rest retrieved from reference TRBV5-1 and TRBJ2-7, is KAGVTQTPRYLIKTRGQQVTLSCSPISGHRSVSWYQQTPGQGLQFLFEYFSETQRNKGNFPGRFSGRQFSNSRSEMNVSTLELGDSALYLCASSYAGTSGRRYEQYFGPGTRLTVT.

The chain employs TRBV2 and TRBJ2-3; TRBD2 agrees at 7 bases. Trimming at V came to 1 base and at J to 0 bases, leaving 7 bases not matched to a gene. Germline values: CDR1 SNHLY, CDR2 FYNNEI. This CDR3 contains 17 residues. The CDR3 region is CASSEGTRGTSTDTQYF. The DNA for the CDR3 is TGTGCCAGCAGTGAAGGGACTAGGGGAACTAGCACAGATACGCAGTATTTT.

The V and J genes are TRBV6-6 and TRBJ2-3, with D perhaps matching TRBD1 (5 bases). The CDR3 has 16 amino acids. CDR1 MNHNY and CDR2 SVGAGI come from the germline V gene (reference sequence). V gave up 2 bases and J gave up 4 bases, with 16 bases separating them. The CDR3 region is CASSYTTGLGADTQYF. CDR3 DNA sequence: TGTGCCAGCAGTTACACGACGGGCCTAGGGGCAGATACGCAGTATTTT.

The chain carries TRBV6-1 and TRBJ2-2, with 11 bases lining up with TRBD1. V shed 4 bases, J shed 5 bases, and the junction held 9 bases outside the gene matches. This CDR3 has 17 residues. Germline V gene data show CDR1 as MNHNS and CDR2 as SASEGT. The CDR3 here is CASSGSPGQGGTGELFF. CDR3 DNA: TGTGCCAGCAGTGGGTCGCCGGGACAGGGGGGAACCGGGGAGCTGTTTTTT.

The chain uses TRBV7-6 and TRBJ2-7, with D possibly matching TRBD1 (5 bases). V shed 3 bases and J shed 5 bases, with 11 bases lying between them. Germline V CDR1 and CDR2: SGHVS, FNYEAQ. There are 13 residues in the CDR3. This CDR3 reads CASSLDTHNEQYF. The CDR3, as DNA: TGTGCCAGCAGCTTGGACACGCACAACGAGCAGTACTTC.

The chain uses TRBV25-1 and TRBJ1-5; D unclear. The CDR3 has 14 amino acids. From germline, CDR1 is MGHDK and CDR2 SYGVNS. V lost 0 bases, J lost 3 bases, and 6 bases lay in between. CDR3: CASSEYTANQPQHF. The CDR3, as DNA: TGTGCCAGCAGTGAATATACAGCCAATCAGCCCCAGCATTTT.

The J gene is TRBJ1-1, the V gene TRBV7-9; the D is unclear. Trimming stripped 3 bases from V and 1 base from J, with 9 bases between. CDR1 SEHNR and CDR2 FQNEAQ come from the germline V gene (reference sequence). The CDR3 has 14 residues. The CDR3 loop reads CASSFNTQNTEAFF. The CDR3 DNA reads TGTGCCAGCAGCTTCAATACTCAGAACACTGAAGCTTTCTTT.

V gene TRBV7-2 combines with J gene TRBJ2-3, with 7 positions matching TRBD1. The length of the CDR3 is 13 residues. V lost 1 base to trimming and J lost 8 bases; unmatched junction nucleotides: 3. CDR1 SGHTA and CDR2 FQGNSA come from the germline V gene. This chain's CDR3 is CASSLDTGVTQYF. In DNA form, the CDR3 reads TGTGCCAGCAGCTTAGACACAGGGGTTACGCAGTATTTT.

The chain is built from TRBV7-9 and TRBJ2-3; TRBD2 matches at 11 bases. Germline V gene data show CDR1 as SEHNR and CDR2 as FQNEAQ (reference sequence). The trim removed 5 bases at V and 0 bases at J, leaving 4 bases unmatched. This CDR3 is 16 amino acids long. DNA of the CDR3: TGTGCCAGCAGCCAGGGGACTAGCGGAAGCACAGATACGCAGTATTTT. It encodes CASSQGTSGSTDTQYF.